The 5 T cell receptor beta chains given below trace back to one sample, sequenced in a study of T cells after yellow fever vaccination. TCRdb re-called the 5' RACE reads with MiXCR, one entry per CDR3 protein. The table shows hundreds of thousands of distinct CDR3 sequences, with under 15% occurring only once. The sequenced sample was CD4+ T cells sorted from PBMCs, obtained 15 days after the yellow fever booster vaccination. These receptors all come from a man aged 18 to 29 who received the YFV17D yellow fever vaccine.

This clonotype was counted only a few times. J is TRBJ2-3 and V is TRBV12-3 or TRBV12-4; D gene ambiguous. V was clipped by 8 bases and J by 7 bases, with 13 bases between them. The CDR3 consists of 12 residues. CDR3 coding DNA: TGTGCCAGCGGTTCCGCCCAGAATACGCAGTATTTT. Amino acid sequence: CASGSAQNTQYF.

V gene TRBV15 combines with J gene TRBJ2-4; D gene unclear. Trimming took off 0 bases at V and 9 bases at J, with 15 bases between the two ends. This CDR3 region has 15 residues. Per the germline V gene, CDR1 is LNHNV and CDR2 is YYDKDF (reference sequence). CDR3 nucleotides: TGTGCCACCAGCAGAGATTCCCCCATACTCAGCATTCAGTACTTC. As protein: CATSRDSPILSIQYF.

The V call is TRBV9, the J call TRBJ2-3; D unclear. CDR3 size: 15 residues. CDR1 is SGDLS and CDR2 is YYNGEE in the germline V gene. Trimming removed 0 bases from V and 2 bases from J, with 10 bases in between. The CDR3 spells CASSVVNSYTDTQYF. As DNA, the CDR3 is TGTGCCAGCAGCGTAGTTAACAGCTACACAGATACGCAGTATTTT.

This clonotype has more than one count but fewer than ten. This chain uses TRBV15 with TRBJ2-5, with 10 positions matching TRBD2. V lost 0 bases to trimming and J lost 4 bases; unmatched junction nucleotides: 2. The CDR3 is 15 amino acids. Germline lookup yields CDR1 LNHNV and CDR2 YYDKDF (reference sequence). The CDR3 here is CATSREVAGGETQYF. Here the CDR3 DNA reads TGTGCCACCAGCAGAGAGGTAGCGGGGGGAGAGACCCAGTACTTC.

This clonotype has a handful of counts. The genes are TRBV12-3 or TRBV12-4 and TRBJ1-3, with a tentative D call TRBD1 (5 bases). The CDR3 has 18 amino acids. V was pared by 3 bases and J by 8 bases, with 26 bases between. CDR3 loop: CASSLGQVMGLFRDTIYF. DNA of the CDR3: TGTGCCAGCAGTTTGGGGCAGGTTATGGGGTTGTTCAGGGACACCATATATTTT.